These 7 T cell receptor beta chains were sequenced from one sample in a study of PD-1 blockade in classical Hodgkin lymphoma. The data were produced by immunoSEQ multiplex PCR, yet TCRdb's version contains in-frame clones alone and is incomplete. The sample shows 130,000 to 150,000 clones, around 84% of them seen only once. Every patient experienced relapse after autologous stem cell transplantation, and brentuximab vedotin exposure varied. The specimen was peripheral blood mononuclear cells (PBMCs), collected before the second cycle of nivolumab. Every receptor here comes from a human donor with classical Hodgkin lymphoma.

The chain has TRBV5-4 and TRBJ2-7; D perhaps matches TRBD2 (6 bases). The CDR3 extends over 14 amino acids. The V end was cut by 0 bases, the J end by 7 bases, with 14 bases between. Germline CDR1 is SGHNT and CDR2 is YYREEE (reference sequence). CDR3 loop: CASSLAGPGDEQYF. The CDR3 region has the DNA TGTGCCAGCAGCTTGGCGGGACCGGGGGATGAGCAGTACTTC.

The CDR3 is CAISESDRPYEQYF. DNA for the CDR3: TGTGCCATCAGTGAGTCAGACAGACCCTACGAGCAGTACTTC. The V call is TRBV10-3, the J call TRBJ2-7; weak D call: TRBD1 (5 bases). Germline V CDR1 and CDR2: ENHRY, SYGVKD. CDR3 length: 14 residues. Trimming removed 0 bases at V and 2 bases at J, with 8 bases between.

The chain is built from TRBV7-9 and TRBJ2-3, with D hard to call. Trimming shortened V by 0 bases and J by 6 bases, and 7 bases separated the two germline ends. The length of the CDR3 is 13 residues. Germline V gene sequence: CDR1 SEHNR, CDR2 FQNEAQ (reference sequence). CDR3 in DNA: TGTGCCAGCAGCTTAGCGGTCCCGGATACGCAGTATTTT. Protein: CASSLAVPDTQYF.

V gene TRBV11-3 combines with J gene TRBJ2-3; D is unclear. The CDR3 is 15 amino acids. Germline loops: CDR1 SGHNT, CDR2 YENEEA. The ends were cut back, 5 bases at V and 1 base at J, with 13 bases in the middle. Here the CDR3 DNA reads TGTGCCAGCAGCCTACGGACGTCCGGCACAGATACGCAGTATTTT. It translates to CASSLRTSGTDTQYF.

This chain uses TRBV9 with TRBJ2-1; D unclear. The length of the CDR3 is 16 residues. Germline values: CDR1 SGDLS, CDR2 YYNGEE. V was cut by 1 base and J by 0 bases, with 11 bases left in between. The CDR3 protein is CASSVNFYSSYNEQFF. In nucleotides, the CDR3 is TGTGCCAGCAGCGTAAACTTCTATAGCTCCTACAATGAGCAGTTCTTC. Full variable domain (outside the CDR3, taken from reference TRBV9 and TRBJ2-1): DSGVTQTPKHLITATGQRVTLRCSPRSGDLSVYWYQQSLDQGLQFLIQYYNGEERAKGNILERFSAQQFPDLHSELNLSSLELGDSALYFCASSVNFYSSYNEQFFGPGTRLTVL.

This clone turned up a few times. This rearrangement joins TRBV11-2 to TRBJ2-2, with 8 nucleotides matching TRBD1. After removal of 2 bases from V and 5 bases from J, the junction contained 4 bases not matched to a gene. Germline CDR1 SGHAT, CDR2 FQNNGV. This CDR3 contains 15 residues. CDR3 bases: TGTGCCAGCAGCTTAACCAGGGGGCTGACCGGGGAGCTGTTTTTT. This codes for CASSLTRGLTGELFF. Filled out from reference TRBV11-2 and TRBJ2-2, the complete variable domain reads EAGVAQSPRYKIIEKRQSVAFWCNPISGHATLYWYQQILGQGPKLLIQFQNNGVVDDSQLPKDRFSAERLKGVDSTLKIQPAKLEDSAVYLCASSLTRGLTGELFFGEGSRLTVL.

The rearrangement links TRBV19 to TRBJ1-2; D is perhaps TRBD1 (5 bases). Germline V gene sequence: CDR1 LNHDA, CDR2 SQIVND (reference sequence). This CDR3 spans 12 amino acids. Trimming pared 4 bases from V and 2 bases from J, leaving 5 bases between. CDR3 bases: TGTGCCAGTAGTAGGGGGAACTATGGCTACACCTTC. Translation: CASSRGNYGYTF.